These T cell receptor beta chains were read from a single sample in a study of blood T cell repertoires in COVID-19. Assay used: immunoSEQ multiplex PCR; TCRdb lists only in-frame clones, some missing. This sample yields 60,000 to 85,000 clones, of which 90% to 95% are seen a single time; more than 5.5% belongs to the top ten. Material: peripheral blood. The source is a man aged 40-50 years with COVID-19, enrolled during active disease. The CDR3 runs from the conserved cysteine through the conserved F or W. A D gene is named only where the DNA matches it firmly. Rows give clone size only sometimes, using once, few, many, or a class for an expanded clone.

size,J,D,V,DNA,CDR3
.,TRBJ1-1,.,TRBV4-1,TGCGCCAGCAGCCAATACCGGCCGGCTGGCGGGAACACTGAAGCTTTCTTT,CASSQYRPAGGNTEAFF
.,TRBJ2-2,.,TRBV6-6,TGTGCCAGCAGTTACTCGAGCCTATTTGCCGGGGAGCTGTTTTTT,CASSYSSLFAGELFF
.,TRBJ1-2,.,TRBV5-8,TGTGCCAGCAGCTTGGGGACATTTCGTGGCTACACCTTC,CASSLGTFRGYTF
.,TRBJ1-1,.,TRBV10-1,TGCGCCAGCAGTGAGTCGGTGGGCCTCGCTGAAGCTTTCTTT,CASSESVGLAEAFF
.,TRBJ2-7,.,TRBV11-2,TGTGCCAGCAGCTCAGACATCTCCTACGAGCAGTACTTC,CASSSDISYEQYF
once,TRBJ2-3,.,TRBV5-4,TGTGCCAGCAACGGGACTCCCCCTCCGCCCATCAATACGCAGTATTTT,CASNGTPPPPINTQYF
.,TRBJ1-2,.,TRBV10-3,TGTGCCATCAGTCCGACAGGTTTACACTATGGCTACACCTTC,CAISPTGLHYGYTF
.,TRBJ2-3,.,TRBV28,TGTGCCAGCAATTCAGCCGGGACTGTACTCTCAGATACGCAGTATTTT,CASNSAGTVLSDTQYF
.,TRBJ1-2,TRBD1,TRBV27,TGTGCCAGCAGTACCTCGGGACAGGGGATCGGTGGCTACACCTTC,CASSTSGQGIGGYTF
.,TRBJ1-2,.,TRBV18,TGTGCCAGCTCACCACAATCGTCGGCAGGGCCCACTGGAAGCGGCTACACCTTC,CASSPQSSAGPTGSGYTF
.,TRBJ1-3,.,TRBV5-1,TGCGCCAGCAGCTTACAGGGTTCGTCTGGAAACACCATATATTTT,CASSLQGSSGNTIYF
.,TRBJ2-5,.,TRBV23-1,TGCGCCAGCAGTCAAGCGGTCGAGACGGAGACCCAGTACTTC,CASSQAVETETQYF
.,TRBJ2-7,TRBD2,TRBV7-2,TGTGCCAGCACCAGGACTAGCGACTCCTACGAGCAGTACTTC,CASTRTSDSYEQYF
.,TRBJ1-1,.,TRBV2,TGTGCCAGCAGTGAACGGGGGGGGAACACTGAAGCTTTCTTT,CASSERGGNTEAFF
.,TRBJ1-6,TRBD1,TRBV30,TGTGCCTGGAGTGTGGGACAGGCCTATAATTCACCCCTCCACTTT,CAWSVGQAYNSPLHF
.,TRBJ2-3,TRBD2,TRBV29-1,TGCAGCGTCCTAGAACGAAGCGGGGGGGCCGCAGATACGCAGTATTTT,CSVLERSGGAADTQYF
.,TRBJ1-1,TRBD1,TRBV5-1,TGCGCCAGCAGCCCTACAGGGGACGGCACTGAAGCTTTCTTT,CASSPTGDGTEAFF
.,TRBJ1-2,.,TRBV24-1,TGTGCCACCATCGGCGGATCGGGTGGCTACACCTTC,CATIGGSGGYTF
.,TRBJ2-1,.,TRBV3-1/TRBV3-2,TGTGCCAGCAGCCGGGCAGACACCCATAATGAGCAGTTCTTC,CASSRADTHNEQFF
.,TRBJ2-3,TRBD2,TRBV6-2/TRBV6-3,TGTGCCAGCAGTTACTCTCCAGCGGGGTTCCCAGATACGCAGTATTTT,CASSYSPAGFPDTQYF
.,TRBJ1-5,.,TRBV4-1,TGCGCCAGCAGCCAAGATACCGGGGGCAATCAGCCCCAGCATTTT,CASSQDTGGNQPQHF
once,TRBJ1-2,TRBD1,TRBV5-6,TGTGCCAGCAGCTTGGTGGGACAGAACTATGGCTACACCTTC,CASSLVGQNYGYTF
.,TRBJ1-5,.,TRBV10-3,TGTGCCATCAGTGAGCGAGGGGGAGTTGATCAGCCCCAGCATTTT,CAISERGGVDQPQHF
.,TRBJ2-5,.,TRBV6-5,TGTGCCAGCAGTTATTCAGAAAAAGAGACCCAGTACTTC,CASSYSEKETQYF
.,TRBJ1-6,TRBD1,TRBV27,TGTGCCAGCACCGGGACAGGTTATTATAATTCACCCCTCCACTTT,CASTGTGYYNSPLHF
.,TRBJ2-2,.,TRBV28,TGTGCCAGCAGTTCCTCGTCCACCGGGGAGCTGTTTTTT,CASSSSSTGELFF